The following is a T cell receptor beta chain sequence with its context. The data were taken from a study of blood T cell repertoires in COVID-19. CDR1 and CDR2 (germline): SGHTA, FQGTGA. V lost 2 bases, J lost 3 bases, and 7 bases lay in between. The CDR3 totals 13 residues. Libraries were prepared by immunoSEQ multiplex PCR; TCRdb keeps only in-frame clonotypes and omits some of them. Seen here are over 350,000 clones, 80% to 90% observed once, and the top ten hold approximately 4.5%. This receptor was identified in a woman aged 25 to 45 with acute or convalescent COVID-19. The genes are TRBV7-3 and TRBJ1-1, with TRBD1 as a possible D gene (5 bases). Sequencing was carried out using peripheral blood. This CDR3 reads CASSLQGYTEAFF. DNA of the CDR3: TGTGCCAGCAGCTTACAGGGTTACACTGAAGCTTTCTTT.